This T cell receptor (beta chain) was sequenced during a study of CD8+CD57+ T cells in acquired aplastic anemia. Researchers used genomic DNA as the template to profile TCR beta VDJ and CDR3. From the reads, TCRdb called clonotypes with MiXCR, one entry per CDR3 protein. The data show approximately 300,000 distinct CDR3 sequences, about 50% seen once. The junction had 6 bases not matched to a gene; V was cut back by 6 bases and J by 4 bases. The CDR3 loop spans 17 amino acids. Germline CDR1 and CDR2: KGHDR and SFDVKD. As for this clonotype: This likely comes from a read error, as the CDR3 has no conserved phenylalanine or tryptophan at its end.

All sequencing subjects had displayed CD8+CD57+ cell expansion on flow cytometry. Every patient had severe acquired aplastic anemia. Sequenced sample: sorted CD4+, CD8+, or CD8+CD57+ T cells (not recorded which) from PBMCs. The sequence came from a human donor with aplastic anemia. The chain couples TRBV24-1 to TRBJ2-6, with 12 positions matching TRBD1. Written as DNA, the CDR3 is TGTGCCACCAGTCCGGGACAGGGGGCGTACGGGGCCAACGTCCTGACTCTC. The encoded protein is CATSPGQGAYGANVLTL.